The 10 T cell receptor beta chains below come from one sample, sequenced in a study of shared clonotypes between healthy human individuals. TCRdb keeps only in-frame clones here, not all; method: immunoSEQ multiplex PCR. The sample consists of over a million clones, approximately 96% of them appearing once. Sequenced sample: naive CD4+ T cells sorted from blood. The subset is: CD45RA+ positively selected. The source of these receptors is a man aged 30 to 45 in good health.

CDR3 sequence reads: CASSLDNYQPQHF. Here the CDR3 DNA reads TGTGCCAGCAGCCTAGACAATTACCAGCCCCAGCATTTT. The rearrangement uses TRBV28 and TRBJ1-5, with D unresolved. The length of the CDR3 is 13 residues. Deletions cut 6 bases from V and 7 bases from J, with 13 bases between. Germline loops: CDR1 MDHEN, CDR2 SYDVKM.

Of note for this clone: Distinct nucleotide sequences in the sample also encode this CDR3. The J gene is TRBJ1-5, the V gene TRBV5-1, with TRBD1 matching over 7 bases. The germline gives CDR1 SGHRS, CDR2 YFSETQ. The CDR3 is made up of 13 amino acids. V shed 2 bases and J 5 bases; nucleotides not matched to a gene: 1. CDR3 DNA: TGCGCCAGCAGCTTAACAGGGGATCAGCCCCAGCATTTT. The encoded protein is CASSLTGDQPQHF.

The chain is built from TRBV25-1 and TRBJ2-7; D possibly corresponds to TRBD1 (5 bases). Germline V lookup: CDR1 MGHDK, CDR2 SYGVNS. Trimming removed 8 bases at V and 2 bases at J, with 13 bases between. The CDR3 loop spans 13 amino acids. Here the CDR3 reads CASGNDRPYEQYF. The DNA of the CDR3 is TGTGCCAGCGGCAACGACAGACCCTACGAGCAGTACTTC.

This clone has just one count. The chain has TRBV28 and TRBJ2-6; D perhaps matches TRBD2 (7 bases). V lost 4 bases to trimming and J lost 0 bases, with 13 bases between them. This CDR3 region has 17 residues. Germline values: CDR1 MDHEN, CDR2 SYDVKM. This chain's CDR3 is CASSSPGGPSGANVLTF. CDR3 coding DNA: TGTGCCAGCAGTTCGCCCGGGGGGCCCTCTGGGGCCAACGTCCTGACTTTC.

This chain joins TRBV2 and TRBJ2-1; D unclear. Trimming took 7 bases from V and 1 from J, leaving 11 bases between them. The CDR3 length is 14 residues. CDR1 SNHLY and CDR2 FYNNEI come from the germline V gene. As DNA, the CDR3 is TGTGCCAGCACCACAAGGGTATCCTACAATGAGCAGTTCTTC. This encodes CASTTRVSYNEQFF.

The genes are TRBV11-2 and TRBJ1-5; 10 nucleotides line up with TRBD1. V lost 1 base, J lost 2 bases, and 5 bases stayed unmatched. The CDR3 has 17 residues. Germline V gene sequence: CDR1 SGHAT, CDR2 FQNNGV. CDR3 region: CASSLGGQGLGNQPQHF. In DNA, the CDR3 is TGTGCCAGCAGCTTAGGGGGACAGGGGCTCGGCAATCAGCCCCAGCATTTT.

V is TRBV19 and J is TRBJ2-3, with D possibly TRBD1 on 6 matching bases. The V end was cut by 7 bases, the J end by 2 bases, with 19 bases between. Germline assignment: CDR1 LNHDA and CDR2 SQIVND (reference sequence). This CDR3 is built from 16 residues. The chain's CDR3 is CASTKGTNVNTDTQYF. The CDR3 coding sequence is TGTGCCAGTACAAAGGGGACAAATGTTAACACAGATACGCAGTATTTT.

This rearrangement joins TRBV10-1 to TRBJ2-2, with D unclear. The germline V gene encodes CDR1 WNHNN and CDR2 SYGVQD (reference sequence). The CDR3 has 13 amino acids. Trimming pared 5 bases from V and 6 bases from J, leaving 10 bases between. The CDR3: CASSSSGAGELFF. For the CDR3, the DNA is TGCGCCAGCAGTTCCTCGGGTGCCGGGGAGCTGTTTTTT.

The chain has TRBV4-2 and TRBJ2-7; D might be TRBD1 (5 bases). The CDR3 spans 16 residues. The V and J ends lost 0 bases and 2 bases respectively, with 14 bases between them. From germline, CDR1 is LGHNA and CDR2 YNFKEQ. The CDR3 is CASSQELEGAAYEQYF. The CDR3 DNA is TGTGCCAGCAGCCAAGAATTAGAAGGGGCGGCCTACGAGCAGTACTTC.

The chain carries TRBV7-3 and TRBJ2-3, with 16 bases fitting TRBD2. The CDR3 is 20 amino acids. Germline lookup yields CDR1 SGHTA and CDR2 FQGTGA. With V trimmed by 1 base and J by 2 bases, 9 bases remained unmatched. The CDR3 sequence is CASSLMGLAGGPGFTDTQYF. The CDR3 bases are TGTGCCAGCAGCTTAATGGGACTAGCGGGAGGGCCCGGTTTCACAGATACGCAGTATTTT. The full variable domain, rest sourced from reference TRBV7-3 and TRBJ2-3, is GAGVSQTPSNKVTEKGKYVELRCDPISGHTALYWYRQSLGQGPEFLIYFQGTGAADDSGLPNDRFFAVRPEGSVSTLKIQRTERGDSAVYLCASSLMGLAGGPGFTDTQYFGPGTRLTVL.